This T cell receptor (beta chain) came from a study of T cell responses to AZD1222 COVID-19 vaccine. About the research overall: Researchers grouped second doses given at about 4 or about 12 weeks into one pool. The study's findings and limits: Spike-specific TCR breadth rose after two AZD1222 doses, and depth rose as well. Repertoires were sampled only after the peak T cell response. Seropositive at baseline were only a handful of AZD1222 recipients.

On this clone: Its matching antigen is unknown.

Assay: immunoSEQ multiplex PCR; the TCRdb copy retains only in-frame clones and omits some. The profile shows 140,000 to 150,000 clones, more than 85% of them singletons. Germline V gene sequence: CDR1 LNHDA, CDR2 SQIVND (reference sequence). This CDR3 is 16 amino acids long. Trimming removed 3 bases from V and 6 bases from J, with 20 bases in between. The origin of this receptor is an adult in good health. V and J are TRBV19 and TRBJ1-1, with D possibly TRBD1 on 6 matching bases. Here the sequenced sample was peripheral blood, taken on day 0 of AZD1222 vaccination. The CDR3 nucleotides are TGTGCCAGTAGTATGGGGACATCCCTTTTAGCCCCTGAAGCTTTCTTT. Its protein product is CASSMGTSLLAPEAFF.